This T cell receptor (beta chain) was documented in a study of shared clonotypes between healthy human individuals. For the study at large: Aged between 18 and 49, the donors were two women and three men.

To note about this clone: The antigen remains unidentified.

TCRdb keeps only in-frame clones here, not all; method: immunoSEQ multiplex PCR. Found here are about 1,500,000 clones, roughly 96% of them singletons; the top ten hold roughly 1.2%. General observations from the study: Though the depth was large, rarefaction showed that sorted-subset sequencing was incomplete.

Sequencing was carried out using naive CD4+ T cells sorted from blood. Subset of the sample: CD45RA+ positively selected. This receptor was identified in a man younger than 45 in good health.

CDR3 sequence: CASSLSRLAGDETQYF. The CDR3, as DNA: TGTGCCAGCAGTTTATCGAGGCTAGCGGGTGATGAGACCCAGTACTTC. This rearrangement joins TRBV27 to TRBJ2-5; 8 bases agree with TRBD2. This CDR3 is built from 16 residues. V lost 0 bases to trimming and J lost 5 bases; unmatched junction nucleotides: 8. The germline V gene has CDR1 MNHEY and CDR2 SMNVEV (reference sequence).